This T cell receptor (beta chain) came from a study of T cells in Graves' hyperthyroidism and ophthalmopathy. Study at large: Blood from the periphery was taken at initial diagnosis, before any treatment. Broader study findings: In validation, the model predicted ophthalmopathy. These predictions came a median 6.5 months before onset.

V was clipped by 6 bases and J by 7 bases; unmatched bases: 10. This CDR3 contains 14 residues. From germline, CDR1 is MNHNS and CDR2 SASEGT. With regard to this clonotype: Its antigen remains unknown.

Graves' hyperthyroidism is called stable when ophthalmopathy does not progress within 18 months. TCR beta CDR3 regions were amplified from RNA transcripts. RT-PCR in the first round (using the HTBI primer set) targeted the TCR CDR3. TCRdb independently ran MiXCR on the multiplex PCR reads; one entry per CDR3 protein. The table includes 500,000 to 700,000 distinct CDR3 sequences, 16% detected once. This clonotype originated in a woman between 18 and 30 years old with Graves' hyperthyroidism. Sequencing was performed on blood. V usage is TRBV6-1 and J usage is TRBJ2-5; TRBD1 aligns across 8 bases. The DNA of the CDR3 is TGTGCCAGCAGACTAGACAGGGGCTTTGGGACCCAGTACTTC. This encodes CASRLDRGFGTQYF.